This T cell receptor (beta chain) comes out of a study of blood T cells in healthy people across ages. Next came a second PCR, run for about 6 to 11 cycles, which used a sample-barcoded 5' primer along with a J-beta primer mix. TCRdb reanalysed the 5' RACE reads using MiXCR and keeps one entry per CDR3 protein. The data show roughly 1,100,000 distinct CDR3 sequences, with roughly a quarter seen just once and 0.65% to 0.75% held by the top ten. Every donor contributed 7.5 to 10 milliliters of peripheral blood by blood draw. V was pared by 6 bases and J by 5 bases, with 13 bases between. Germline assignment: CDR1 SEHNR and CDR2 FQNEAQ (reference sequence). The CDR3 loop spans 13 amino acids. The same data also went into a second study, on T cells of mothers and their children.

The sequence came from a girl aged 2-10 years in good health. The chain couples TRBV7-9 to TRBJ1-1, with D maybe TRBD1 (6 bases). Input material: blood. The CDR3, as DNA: TGTGCCAGCAGACTACAGGGAGGTACTGAAGCTTTCTTT. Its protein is CASRLQGGTEAFF.